This T cell receptor beta chain was recorded in a study of blood T cell repertoires in COVID-19. CDR3 length equals 13 residues. V was shortened by 0 bases and J by 2 bases, with 6 bases between the two germline ends. Germline V CDR1 and CDR2: SGHNT, YYREEE (reference sequence). How the authors handled the data: Cell counts per sample came from amplifying reference gene primers. Clones were sequenced by immunoSEQ multiplex PCR, and TCRdb holds only the in-frame ones, with some missing. That table gives V, J and clone size, and the DNA gave D and trimming. The table lists some 120,000 clones, around 78% of them singletons, with about 2.2% in the top ten.

V and J are TRBV5-4 and TRBJ2-7; no reliable D call. Sequencing input: peripheral blood. This clonotype was obtained from a man aged 25-40 years with acute or convalescent COVID-19. CDR3 in DNA: TGTGCCAGCAGCTTGGTCGCGACCTACGAGCAGTACTTC. This encodes CASSLVATYEQYF. The full variable domain, its missing parts supplied by reference TRBV5-4 and TRBJ2-7, is ETGVTQSPTHLIKTRGQQVTLRCSSQSGHNTVSWYQQALGQGPQFIFQYYREEENGRGNFPPRFSGLQFPNYSSELNVNALELDDSALYLCASSLVATYEQYFGPGTRLTVT.